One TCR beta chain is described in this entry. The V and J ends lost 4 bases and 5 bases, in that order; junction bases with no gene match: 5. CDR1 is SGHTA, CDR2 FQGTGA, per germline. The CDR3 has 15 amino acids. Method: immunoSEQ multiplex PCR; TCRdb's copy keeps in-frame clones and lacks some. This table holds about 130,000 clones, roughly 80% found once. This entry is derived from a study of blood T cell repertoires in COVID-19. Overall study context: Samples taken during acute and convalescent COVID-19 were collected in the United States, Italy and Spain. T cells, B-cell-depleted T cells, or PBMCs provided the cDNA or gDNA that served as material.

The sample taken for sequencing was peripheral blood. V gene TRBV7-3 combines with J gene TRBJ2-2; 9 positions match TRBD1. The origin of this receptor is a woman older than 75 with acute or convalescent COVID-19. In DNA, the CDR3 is TGTGCCAGCAGCTCCACCGGGACAGGGACCGGGGAGCTGTTTTTT. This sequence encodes CASSSTGTGTGELFF.